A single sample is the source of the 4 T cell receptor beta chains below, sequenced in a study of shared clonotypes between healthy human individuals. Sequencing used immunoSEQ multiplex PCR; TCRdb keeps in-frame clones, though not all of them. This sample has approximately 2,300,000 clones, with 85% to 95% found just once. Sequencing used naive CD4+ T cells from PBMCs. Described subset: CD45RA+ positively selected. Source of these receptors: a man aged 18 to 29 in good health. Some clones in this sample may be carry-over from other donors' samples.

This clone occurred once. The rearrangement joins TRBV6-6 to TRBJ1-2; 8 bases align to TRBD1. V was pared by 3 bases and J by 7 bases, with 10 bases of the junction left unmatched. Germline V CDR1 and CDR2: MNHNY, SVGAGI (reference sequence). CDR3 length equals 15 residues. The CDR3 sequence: CASSYEQGGLRGYTF. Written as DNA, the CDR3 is TGTGCCAGCAGTTATGAACAGGGGGGCCTTCGTGGCTACACCTTC.

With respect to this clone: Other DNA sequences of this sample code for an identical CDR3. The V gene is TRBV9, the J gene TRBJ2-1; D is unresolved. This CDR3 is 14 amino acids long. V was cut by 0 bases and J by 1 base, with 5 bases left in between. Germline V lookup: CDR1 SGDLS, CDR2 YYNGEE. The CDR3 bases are TGTGCCAGCAGCGTAGGAGGTTCCTACAATGAGCAGTTCTTC. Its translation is CASSVGGSYNEQFF.

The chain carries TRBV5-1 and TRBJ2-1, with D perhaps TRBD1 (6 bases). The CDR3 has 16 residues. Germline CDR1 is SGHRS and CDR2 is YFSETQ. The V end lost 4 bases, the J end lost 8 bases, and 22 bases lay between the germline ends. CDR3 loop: CASSQPPGELGDEQFF. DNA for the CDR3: TGCGCCAGCAGCCAGCCTCCAGGGGAGTTGGGGGATGAGCAGTTCTTC.

The CDR3 DNA reads as TGCGCCAGCAGCTCGCGGGCGGGAGAGACCTACAATGAGCAGTTCTTC. Its translation is CASSSRAGETYNEQFF. The chain links TRBV5-1 to TRBJ2-1; 7 positions agree with TRBD2. CDR3 length: 16 amino acids. In germline, CDR1 is SGHRS, CDR2 YFSETQ. V gave up 3 bases and J gave up 2 bases; unmatched junction bases: 8.